This T cell receptor (beta chain) was obtained from a study of blood T cell repertoires in COVID-19. Losses at the gene ends were 2 bases for V and 0 bases for J; bases not matched to a gene: 4. Germline lookup yields CDR1 SGHTA and CDR2 FQGNSA. This CDR3 is 17 amino acids long. Profiling relied on immunoSEQ multiplex PCR, and the TCRdb table lists in-frame clones only, not all of them. Of 130,000 or so clones listed, about 90% were seen once; the top ten hold 1.5% to 1.7%. The sample consisted of peripheral blood. V usage is TRBV7-2 and J usage is TRBJ2-3; the match to TRBD2 covers 11 bases. The sequence derives from a woman in her fifties or sixties with acute or convalescent COVID-19. CDR3 amino acids: CASSLRTSGSSTDTQYF. The DNA for the CDR3 is TGTGCCAGCAGCTTACGGACTAGCGGGTCTAGCACAGATACGCAGTATTTT.